Sequencing of this T cell receptor (beta chain) was carried out in a study of tumor-infiltrating lymphocytes in primary liver carcinoma. Study summary: Resection treated the patients' primary liver carcinoma. The study included patients who were men and women aged 30 to 69 years. Tumor stage was T1-T3 N0M0, and tumor size was about 4 to 11 cm across. Study findings and constraints: A significantly higher top-250-clone fraction was recorded for tumors than for blood (p = 0.039).

On this clonotype itself: As yet, its antigen is unknown.

From roughly 0.55 ug of total RNA, TCR beta-specific cDNA was reverse-transcribed using a constant-region primer. Library construction for TCR beta comprised three nested multiplex PCR rounds performed with slightly modified ARM-PCR. MiXCR was run by TCRdb on the multiplex PCR reads, yielding one entry per CDR3 protein. The repertoire holds approximately 330,000 distinct CDR3 sequences, with almost 65% as singletons. Blood RNA originated from unsorted whole blood, with germline DNA additionally extracted. The specimen sequenced was peripheral blood. This TCR was recovered from a man aged 35-49 years with primary liver carcinoma and hepatitis B virus infection.

The CDR3 sequence: CASSWLRADGYTF. For the CDR3, the DNA is TGTGCCAGCAGTTGGTTGAGGGCGGATGGCTACACCTTC. The chain has TRBV12-3 or TRBV12-4 and TRBJ1-2; D unclear. The V end lost 4 bases, the J end lost 6 bases, and 12 bases lay between the germline ends. This CDR3 is 13 amino acids long.